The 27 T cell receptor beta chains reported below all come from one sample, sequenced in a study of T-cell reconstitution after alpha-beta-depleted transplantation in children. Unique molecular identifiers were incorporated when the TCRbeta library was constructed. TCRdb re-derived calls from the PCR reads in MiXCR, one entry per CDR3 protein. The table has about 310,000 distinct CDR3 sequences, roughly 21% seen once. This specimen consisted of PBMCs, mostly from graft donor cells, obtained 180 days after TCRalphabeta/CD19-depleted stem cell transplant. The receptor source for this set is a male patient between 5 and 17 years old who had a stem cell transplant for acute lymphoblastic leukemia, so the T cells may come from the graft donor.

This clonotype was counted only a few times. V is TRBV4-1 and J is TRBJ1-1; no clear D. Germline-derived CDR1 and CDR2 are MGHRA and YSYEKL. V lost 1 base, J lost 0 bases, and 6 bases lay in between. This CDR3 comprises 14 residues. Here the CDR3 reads CASSQVLLNTEAFF. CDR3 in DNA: TGCGCCAGCAGCCAAGTACTCTTGAACACTGAAGCTTTCTTT.

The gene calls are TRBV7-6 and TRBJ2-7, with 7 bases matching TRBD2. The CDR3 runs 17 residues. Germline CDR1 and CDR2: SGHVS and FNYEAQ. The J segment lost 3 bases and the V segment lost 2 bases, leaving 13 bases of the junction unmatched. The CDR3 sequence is CASSLSRAGVVNYEQYF. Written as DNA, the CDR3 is TGTGCCAGCAGCTTAAGTCGGGCGGGAGTGGTTAACTACGAGCAGTACTTC.

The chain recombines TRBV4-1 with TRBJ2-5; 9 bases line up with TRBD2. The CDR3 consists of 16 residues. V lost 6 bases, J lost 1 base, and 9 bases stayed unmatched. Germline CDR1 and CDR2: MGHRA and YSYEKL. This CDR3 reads CASSSGGRVLQETQYF. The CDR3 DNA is TGCGCCAGCAGTTCTGGCGGGAGGGTCCTCCAAGAGACCCAGTACTTC.

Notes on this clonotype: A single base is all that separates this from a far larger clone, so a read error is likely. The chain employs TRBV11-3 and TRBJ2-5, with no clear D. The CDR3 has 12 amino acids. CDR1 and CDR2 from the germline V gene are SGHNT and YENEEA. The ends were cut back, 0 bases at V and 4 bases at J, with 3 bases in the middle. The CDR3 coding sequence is TGTGCCAGCAGCTTAGAGGCAGAGACCCAGTACTTC. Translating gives CASSLEAETQYF.

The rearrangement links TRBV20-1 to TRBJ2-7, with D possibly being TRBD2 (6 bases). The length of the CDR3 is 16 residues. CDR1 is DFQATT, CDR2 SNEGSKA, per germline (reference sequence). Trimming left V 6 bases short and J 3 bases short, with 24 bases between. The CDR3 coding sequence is TGCAGTGCAACTCCCCCCCGGAGGGCGGGGATCTACGAGCAGTACTTC. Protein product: CSATPPRRAGIYEQYF.

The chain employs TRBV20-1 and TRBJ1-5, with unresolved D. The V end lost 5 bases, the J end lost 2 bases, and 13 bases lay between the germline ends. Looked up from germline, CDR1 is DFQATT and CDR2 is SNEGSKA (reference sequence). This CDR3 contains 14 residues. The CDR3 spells CSAPPGRGNQPQHF. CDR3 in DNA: TGCAGTGCTCCACCGGGAAGGGGCAATCAGCCCCAGCATTTT.

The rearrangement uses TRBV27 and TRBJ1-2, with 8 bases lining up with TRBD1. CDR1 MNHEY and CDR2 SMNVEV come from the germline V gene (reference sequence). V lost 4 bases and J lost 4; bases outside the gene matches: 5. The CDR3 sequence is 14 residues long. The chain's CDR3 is CASSSTGQGYGYTF. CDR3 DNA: TGTGCCAGCAGTTCAACCGGACAGGGCTATGGCTACACCTTC.

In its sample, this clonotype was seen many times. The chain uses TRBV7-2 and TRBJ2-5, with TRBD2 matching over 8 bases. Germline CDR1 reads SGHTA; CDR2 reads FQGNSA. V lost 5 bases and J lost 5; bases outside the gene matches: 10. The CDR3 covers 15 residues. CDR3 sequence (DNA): TGTGCCAGCAGCCCCTGGACTAGCTTGGGGGAGACCCAGTACTTC. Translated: CASSPWTSLGETQYF.

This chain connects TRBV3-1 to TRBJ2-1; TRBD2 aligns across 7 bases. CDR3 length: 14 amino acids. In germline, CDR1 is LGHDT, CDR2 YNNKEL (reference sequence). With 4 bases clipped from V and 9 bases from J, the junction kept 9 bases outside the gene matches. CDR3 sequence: CASSRLGLGGEQFF. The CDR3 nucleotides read TGTGCCAGCAGCCGCCTAGGACTAGGAGGTGAGCAGTTCTTC.

CDR3 sequence (DNA): TGTGCCAGCAGCTTACCTATGGGAAATTCACCCCTCCACTTT. Protein sequence: CASSLPMGNSPLHF. The chain couples TRBV7-9 to TRBJ1-6; no clear D. Germline V lookup: CDR1 SEHNR, CDR2 FQNEAQ (reference sequence). The V end lost 2 bases, the J end lost 7 bases, and 9 bases lay between the germline ends. This CDR3 comprises 14 residues.

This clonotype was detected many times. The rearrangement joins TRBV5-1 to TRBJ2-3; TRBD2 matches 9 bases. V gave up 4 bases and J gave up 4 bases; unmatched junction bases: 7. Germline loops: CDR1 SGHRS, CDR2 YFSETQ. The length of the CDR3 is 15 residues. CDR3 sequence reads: CASSTIAGGPDTQYF. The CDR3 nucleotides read TGCGCCAGCAGCACGATCGCGGGAGGGCCAGATACGCAGTATTTT.

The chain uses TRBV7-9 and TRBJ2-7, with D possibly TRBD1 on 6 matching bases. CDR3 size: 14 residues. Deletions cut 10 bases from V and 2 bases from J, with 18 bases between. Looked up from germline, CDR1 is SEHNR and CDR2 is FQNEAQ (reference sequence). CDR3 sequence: CATTQGDLAYEQYF. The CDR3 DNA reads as TGTGCCACCACACAGGGAGACCTTGCCTACGAGCAGTACTTC.

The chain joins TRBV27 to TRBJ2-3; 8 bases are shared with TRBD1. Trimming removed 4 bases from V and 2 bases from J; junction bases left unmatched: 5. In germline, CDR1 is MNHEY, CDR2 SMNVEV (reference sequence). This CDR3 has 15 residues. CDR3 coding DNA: TGTGCCAGCAGTTACCGGGACAGGCTCACAGATACGCAGTATTTT. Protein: CASSYRDRLTDTQYF.

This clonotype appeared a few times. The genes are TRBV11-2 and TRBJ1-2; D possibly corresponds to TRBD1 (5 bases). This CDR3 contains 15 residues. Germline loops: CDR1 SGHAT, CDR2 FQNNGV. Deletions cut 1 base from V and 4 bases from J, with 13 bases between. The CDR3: CASSLGGYGGYGYTF. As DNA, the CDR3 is TGTGCCAGCAGCTTAGGAGGGTACGGGGGCTATGGCTACACCTTC.

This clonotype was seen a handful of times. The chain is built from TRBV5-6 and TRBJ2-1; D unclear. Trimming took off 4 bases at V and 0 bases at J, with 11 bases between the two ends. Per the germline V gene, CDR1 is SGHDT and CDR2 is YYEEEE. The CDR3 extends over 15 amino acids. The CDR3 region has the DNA TGTGCCAGCAGCCCTTCCCCAAACTCCTACAATGAGCAGTTCTTC. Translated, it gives CASSPSPNSYNEQFF. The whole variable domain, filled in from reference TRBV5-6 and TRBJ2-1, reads DAGVTQSPTHLIKTRGQQVTLRCSPKSGHDTVSWYQQALGQGPQFIFQYYEEEERQRGNFPDRFSGHQFPNYSSELNVNALLLGDSALYLCASSPSPNSYNEQFFGPGTRLTVL.

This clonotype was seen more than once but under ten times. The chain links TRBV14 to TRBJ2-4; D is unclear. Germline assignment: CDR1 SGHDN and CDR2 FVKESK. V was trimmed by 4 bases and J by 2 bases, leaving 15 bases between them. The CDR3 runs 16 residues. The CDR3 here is CASSPERAGPKNIQYF. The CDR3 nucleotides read TGTGCCAGCAGCCCAGAACGGGCAGGACCCAAAAACATTCAGTACTTC.

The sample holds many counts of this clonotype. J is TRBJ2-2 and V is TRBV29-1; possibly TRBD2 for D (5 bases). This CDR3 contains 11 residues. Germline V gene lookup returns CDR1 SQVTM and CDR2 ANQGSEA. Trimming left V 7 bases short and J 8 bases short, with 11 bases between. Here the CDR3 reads CSATRGGELFF. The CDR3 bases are TGCAGCGCTACTAGAGGGGGGGAGCTGTTTTTT.

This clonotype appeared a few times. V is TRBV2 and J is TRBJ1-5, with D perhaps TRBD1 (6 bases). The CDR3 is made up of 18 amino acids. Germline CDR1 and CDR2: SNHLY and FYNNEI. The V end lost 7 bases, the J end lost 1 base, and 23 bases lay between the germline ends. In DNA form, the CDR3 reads TGTGCCAGCAACTCCCCAGCAGGGGAAGGGGAGAGCAATCAGCCCCAGCATTTT. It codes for CASNSPAGEGESNQPQHF. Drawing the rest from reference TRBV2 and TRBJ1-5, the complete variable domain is EPEVTQTPSHQVTQMGQEVILRCVPISNHLYFYWYRQILGQKVEFLVSFYNNEISEKSEIFDDQFSVERPDGSNFTLKIRSTKLEDSAMYFCASNSPAGEGESNQPQHFGDGTRLSIL.

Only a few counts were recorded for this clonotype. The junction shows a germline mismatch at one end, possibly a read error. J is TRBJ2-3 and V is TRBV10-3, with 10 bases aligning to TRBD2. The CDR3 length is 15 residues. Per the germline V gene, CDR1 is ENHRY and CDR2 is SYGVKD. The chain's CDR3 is CAISAASGSRDTQYF. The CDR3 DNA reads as TGTGCCATCAGTGCGGCTAGCGGGAGCAGAGATACGCAGTATTTT.

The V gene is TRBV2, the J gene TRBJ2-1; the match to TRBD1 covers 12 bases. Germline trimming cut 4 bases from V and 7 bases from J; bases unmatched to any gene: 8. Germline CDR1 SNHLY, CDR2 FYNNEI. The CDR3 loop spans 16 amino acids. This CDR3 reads CASSGLRDRGPNEQFF. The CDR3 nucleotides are TGTGCCAGCAGTGGCCTCCGGGACAGGGGGCCAAATGAGCAGTTCTTC.

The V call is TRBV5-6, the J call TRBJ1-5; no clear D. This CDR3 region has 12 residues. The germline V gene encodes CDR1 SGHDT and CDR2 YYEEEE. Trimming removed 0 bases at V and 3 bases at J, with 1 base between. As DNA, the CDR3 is TGTGCCAGCAGCTTGGCCAATCAGCCCCAGCATTTT. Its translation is CASSLANQPQHF.

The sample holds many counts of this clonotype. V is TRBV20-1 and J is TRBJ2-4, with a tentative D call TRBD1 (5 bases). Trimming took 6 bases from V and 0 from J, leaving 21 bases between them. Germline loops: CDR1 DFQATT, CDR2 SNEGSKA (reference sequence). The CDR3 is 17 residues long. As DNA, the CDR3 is TGCAGTGCCTCCGCTAGGCAGGGAAGACTAGCCAAAAACATTCAGTACTTC. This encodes CSASARQGRLAKNIQYF.

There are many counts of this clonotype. The CDR3 region is CASSPRTLSSYNEQFF. Written as DNA, the CDR3 is TGTGCCAGCAGCCCCCGGACCCTTAGCTCCTACAATGAGCAGTTCTTC. J is TRBJ2-1 and V is TRBV7-7; D remains unclear. Trimming took 5 bases from V and 0 from J, leaving 14 bases between them. The germline V gene encodes CDR1 SSHAT and CDR2 FNYEAQ (reference sequence). The length of the CDR3 is 16 residues.

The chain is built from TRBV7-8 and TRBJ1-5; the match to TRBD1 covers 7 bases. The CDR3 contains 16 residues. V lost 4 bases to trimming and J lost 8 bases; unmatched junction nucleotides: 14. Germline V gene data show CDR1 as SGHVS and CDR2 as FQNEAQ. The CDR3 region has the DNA TGTGCCAGCAGCTCCCTCACAGGGGTCTCCGCGAAGCCCCAGCATTTT. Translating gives CASSSLTGVSAKPQHF.

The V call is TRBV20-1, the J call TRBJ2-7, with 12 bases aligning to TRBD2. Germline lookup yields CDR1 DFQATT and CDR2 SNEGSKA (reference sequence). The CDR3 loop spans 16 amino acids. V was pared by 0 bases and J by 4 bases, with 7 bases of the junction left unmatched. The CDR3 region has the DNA TGCAGTGCTAGAGATATCGGACTAGCGGGACAGTACGAGCAGTACTTC. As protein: CSARDIGLAGQYEQYF.

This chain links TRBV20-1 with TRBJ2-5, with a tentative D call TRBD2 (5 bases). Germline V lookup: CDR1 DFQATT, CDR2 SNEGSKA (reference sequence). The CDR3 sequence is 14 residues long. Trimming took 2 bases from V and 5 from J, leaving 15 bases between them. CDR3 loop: CSARTHGRRETQYF. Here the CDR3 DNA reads TGCAGTGCTAGAACCCACGGACGGAGGGAGACCCAGTACTTC.

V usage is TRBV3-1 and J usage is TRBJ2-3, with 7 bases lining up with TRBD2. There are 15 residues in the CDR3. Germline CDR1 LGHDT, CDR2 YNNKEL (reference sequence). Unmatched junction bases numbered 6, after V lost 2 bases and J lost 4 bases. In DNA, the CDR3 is TGTGCCAGCAGCCAAAAGGCAGGGAGGGCAGATACGCAGTATTTT. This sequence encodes CASSQKAGRADTQYF.